This is a list of T cell receptor beta chains from one sample in a study of T cells after yellow fever vaccination. From the 5' RACE reads, TCRdb called clonotypes with MiXCR, one entry per CDR3 protein. Found here are 360,000 or so distinct CDR3 sequences, roughly 11% of them singletons; the top ten hold 18%. Sample: PBMCs, taken on the day of the first yellow fever vaccination. The receptors derive from a young man who received the YFV17D yellow fever vaccine. CDR3s include the opening cysteine and the closing phenylalanine or tryptophan. Each record gives: V gene, J gene, clone size, D gene, CDR3 protein, CDR3 DNA. A D gene is named only where the DNA matches it firmly. The size entry is marked missing in some rows and otherwise reads once, few, many or a size class.

V: TRBV20-1
J: TRBJ2-5
size: NA
D: NA
CDR3: CSARSPGYQTQYF
DNA: TGCAGTGCTAGGTCCCCGGGTTATCAGACCCAGTACTTC

V: TRBV20-1
J: TRBJ2-5
size: NA
D: TRBD2
CDR3: CSARLAGAETQYF
DNA: TGCAGTGCTAGACTAGCGGGGGCTGAGACCCAGTACTTC

V: TRBV20-1
J: TRBJ2-3
size: NA
D: TRBD2
CDR3: CSASSLAGAAGDTQYF
DNA: TGCAGTGCTAGTAGTCTAGCGGGGGCCGCCGGGGATACGCAGTATTTT

V: TRBV4-2
J: TRBJ1-5
size: NA
D: NA
CDR3: CASSPDERQNQPQHF
DNA: TGTGCCAGCAGCCCTGATGAGAGGCAGAATCAGCCCCAGCATTTT

V: TRBV20-1
J: TRBJ1-1
size: few
D: NA
CDR3: CSARGDLNTEAFF
DNA: TGCAGTGCTAGGGGGGACTTGAACACTGAAGCTTTCTTT

V: TRBV11-2
J: TRBJ2-5
size: NA
D: TRBD2
CDR3: CASSASTSGVRETQYF
DNA: TGTGCCAGCAGCGCGTCGACTAGCGGGGTGAGGGAGACCCAGTACTTC

V: TRBV12-3/TRBV12-4
J: TRBJ1-2
size: NA
D: NA
CDR3: CASSPRPDNYGYTF
DNA: TGTGCCAGCAGCCCACGGCCGGATAACTATGGCTACACCTTC

V: TRBV18
J: TRBJ2-7
size: few
D: NA
CDR3: CASSPTTYEQYF
DNA: TGTGCCAGCTCACCCACGACCTACGAGCAGTACTTC

V: TRBV20-1
J: TRBJ2-1
size: few
D: TRBD2
CDR3: CSARDRLAGVNEQFF
DNA: TGCAGTGCTAGAGATCGTCTAGCGGGGGTCAATGAGCAGTTCTTC

V: TRBV30
J: TRBJ2-3
size: few
D: TRBD2
CDR3: CAWSVGAGSTDTQYF
DNA: TGTGCCTGGAGTGTCGGAGCGGGGAGCACAGATACGCAGTATTTT

V: TRBV7-2
J: TRBJ2-1
size: NA
D: TRBD2
CDR3: CASSFRPIAGGANEQFF
DNA: TGTGCCAGCAGCTTCCGCCCAATTGCGGGGGGGGCGAATGAGCAGTTCTTC

V: TRBV12-3/TRBV12-4
J: TRBJ2-5
size: NA
D: TRBD1
CDR3: CASISTGRGTETQYF
DNA: TGTGCCAGCATCTCCACGGGCAGGGGGACGGAGACCCAGTACTTC

V: TRBV7-9
J: TRBJ1-1
size: NA
D: NA
CDR3: CASNPRRNTEAFF
DNA: TGTGCCAGCAACCCTCGACGGAACACTGAAGCTTTCTTT

V: TRBV7-2
J: TRBJ2-3
size: few
D: NA
CDR3: CASSLSDGTGTQYF
DNA: TGTGCCAGCAGCTTAAGCGACGGAACAGGGACGCAGTATTTT

V: TRBV4-1
J: TRBJ2-2
size: NA
D: TRBD2
CDR3: CASSQSGLAGSGELFF
DNA: TGCGCCAGCAGCCAGTCCGGACTAGCGGGGTCCGGGGAGCTGTTTTTT

V: TRBV12-3/TRBV12-4
J: TRBJ1-5
size: NA
D: NA
CDR3: CASSATEGGQPQHF
DNA: TGTGCCAGCAGTGCTACAGAGGGGGGTCAGCCCCAGCATTTT

V: TRBV5-4
J: TRBJ2-3
size: many
D: TRBD2
CDR3: CASSRGLAGSTDTQYF
DNA: TGTGCCAGCAGCCGTGGACTAGCGGGAAGCACAGATACGCAGTATTTT

V: TRBV29-1
J: TRBJ2-2
size: few
D: TRBD2
CDR3: CSVSSGGPGELFF
DNA: TGCAGCGTTTCTAGCGGGGGTCCCGGGGAGCTGTTTTTT

V: TRBV7-9
J: TRBJ2-7
size: few
D: TRBD2
CDR3: CASSDGGTYEQYF
DNA: TGTGCCAGCAGCGACGGGGGGACCTACGAGCAGTACTTC

V: TRBV24-1
J: TRBJ2-1
size: few
D: NA
CDR3: CATSDPQGFYNEQFF
DNA: TGTGCCACCAGTGACCCCCAGGGCTTCTACAATGAGCAGTTCTTC

V: TRBV19
J: TRBJ2-1
size: NA
D: TRBD2
CDR3: CASSILAGGGAYNVQFF
DNA: TGTGCCAGTAGTATCCTAGCGGGCGGCGGGGCCTACAATGTGCAGTTCTTC

V: TRBV7-2
J: TRBJ2-1
size: NA
D: NA
CDR3: CASSLDPGIGNEQFF
DNA: TGTGCCAGCAGCTTAGACCCGGGTATCGGCAATGAGCAGTTCTTC

V: TRBV7-9
J: TRBJ2-3
size: NA
D: TRBD2
CDR3: CASSGSGGSTDTQYF
DNA: TGTGCCAGCAGCGGATCGGGGGGGAGCACAGATACGCAGTATTTT

V: TRBV9
J: TRBJ2-3
size: few
D: NA
CDR3: CASSVATSKGTDTQYF
DNA: TGTGCCAGCAGCGTAGCTACGTCTAAAGGCACAGATACGCAGTATTTT

V: TRBV5-1
J: TRBJ2-5
size: NA
D: TRBD2
CDR3: CASSSGTSGLETQYF
DNA: TGCGCCAGCAGCTCGGGGACTAGCGGTTTGGAGACCCAGTACTTC

V: TRBV6-2/TRBV6-3
J: TRBJ1-1
size: NA
D: NA
CDR3: CASSRKDQANTEAFF
DNA: TGTGCCAGCAGCCGAAAAGATCAGGCGAACACTGAAGCTTTCTTT

V: TRBV20-1
J: TRBJ1-5
size: few
D: NA
CDR3: CSAIAWGRNQPQHF
DNA: TGCAGTGCGATCGCCTGGGGTCGGAATCAGCCCCAGCATTTT

V: TRBV5-1
J: TRBJ1-1
size: few
D: NA
CDR3: CASSLEFTGANTEAFF
DNA: TGCGCCAGCAGCTTGGAGTTTACGGGGGCAAACACTGAAGCTTTCTTT

V: TRBV15
J: TRBJ2-7
size: NA
D: NA
CDR3: CATSRDRRHSYEQYF
DNA: TGTGCCACCAGCAGAGATCGAAGACACTCCTACGAGCAGTACTTC

V: TRBV18
J: TRBJ2-7
size: NA
D: TRBD1
CDR3: CASSRVEGAATKQYF
DNA: TGTGCCAGCTCACGAGTCGAGGGGGCGGCTACGAAGCAGTACTTC

V: TRBV13
J: TRBJ2-1
size: NA
D: TRBD2
CDR3: CASSLTGTSGAYEQFF
DNA: TGTGCCAGCAGCTTAACCGGGACTAGCGGGGCGTATGAGCAGTTCTTC

V: TRBV7-9
J: TRBJ2-7
size: NA
D: TRBD1
CDR3: CASSKMQGQGNDEQYF
DNA: TGTGCCAGCAGCAAGATGCAGGGACAGGGAAACGACGAGCAGTACTTC

V: TRBV4-1
J: TRBJ2-3
size: few
D: NA
CDR3: CASSQDLEGAQYF
DNA: TGCGCCAGCAGCCAAGATCTCGAGGGAGCGCAGTATTTT

V: TRBV4-3
J: TRBJ1-1
size: many
D: TRBD1
CDR3: CASSPDRGKPEAFF
DNA: TGCGCCAGCAGCCCGGACAGGGGAAAACCTGAAGCTTTCTTT

V: TRBV7-3
J: TRBJ1-1
size: few
D: NA
CDR3: CASTQWLAEAFF
DNA: TGTGCCAGCACCCAATGGTTGGCTGAAGCTTTCTTT

V: TRBV6-2/TRBV6-3
J: TRBJ1-5
size: few
D: NA
CDR3: CASSKMGNQPQHF
DNA: TGTGCCAGCAGTAAGATGGGGAATCAGCCCCAGCATTTT

V: TRBV11-1
J: TRBJ2-5
size: NA
D: TRBD1
CDR3: CASSLGGQGGETQYF
DNA: TGTGCCAGCAGCTTGGGCGGACAGGGAGGAGAGACCCAGTACTTC

V: TRBV20-1
J: TRBJ1-2
size: NA
D: NA
CDR3: CSAPDQRYGYTF
DNA: TGCAGTGCTCCAGACCAGCGCTATGGCTACACCTTC

V: TRBV29-1
J: TRBJ1-2
size: few
D: TRBD1
CDR3: CSVASRRGRNYGYTF
DNA: TGCAGCGTTGCCTCCCGAAGGGGGCGGAACTATGGCTACACCTTC

V: TRBV18
J: TRBJ1-1
size: many
D: NA
CDR3: CASSPRNLNTEAFF
DNA: TGTGCCAGCTCACCAAGGAATTTGAACACTGAAGCTTTCTTT

V: TRBV27
J: TRBJ1-1
size: NA
D: NA
CDR3: CASIQGIEAFF
DNA: TGTGCCAGCATTCAGGGTATTGAAGCTTTCTTT

V: TRBV29-1
J: TRBJ2-1
size: NA
D: TRBD1
CDR3: CSAGQGSANEQFF
DNA: TGCAGCGCAGGACAGGGGAGTGCCAATGAGCAGTTCTTC

V: TRBV4-3
J: TRBJ2-2
size: few
D: TRBD1
CDR3: CASSQDRQGYTGGELFF
DNA: TGCGCCAGCAGCCAAGATCGACAGGGATACACCGGTGGGGAGCTGTTTTTT

V: TRBV28
J: TRBJ2-3
size: few
D: TRBD2
CDR3: CASSFDSGGTDTQYF
DNA: TGTGCCAGCAGTTTTGATAGCGGGGGTACAGATACGCAGTATTTT

V: TRBV30
J: TRBJ2-1
size: NA
D: TRBD2
CDR3: CAWRRVAGGSSNEQFF
DNA: TGTGCCTGGAGGAGGGTAGCGGGGGGTAGTTCCAATGAGCAGTTCTTC